A single sample is the source of the 30 T cell receptor beta chains below, sequenced in a study of T-cell reconstitution after alpha-beta-depleted transplantation in children (dated by TCRdb to the mid-2010s). The library was made by PCR. TCRdb lists the instrument as Illumina HiSeq 2500. TCR library preparation used molecular barcoding, with unique molecular identifiers applied to normalize quantification of the TCRbeta repertoire. In TCRdb, the public reads were trimmed at Q25 with fastp and aligned with MiXCR, with productive beta chains retained. Here each entry gathers all rows of one CDR3 protein and keeps the most common genes and DNA. The sample table contains hundreds of thousands of distinct CDR3 sequences; only one count was recorded for approximately 10% of them. The top ten constitute roughly 30% of the sample. The sample's treatment or condition label, decoded: allogeneic hematopoietic cell transplantation with graft depleted of TCRalphabeta T cells and CD19 B cells.

The sequencing here drew on PBMCs, taken before TCRalphabeta/CD19-depleted stem cell transplant. The source of these receptors is a child in the first two years of life with acute myeloid leukemia, due to receive a stem cell transplant.

DNA for the CDR3: TGTGCCAGTTGGCGGGAGGGCGGCGAGCAGTACTTC. Residues: CASWREGGEQYF. The rearrangement uses TRBV12-3 or TRBV12-4 and TRBJ2-7; 9 bases align to TRBD2. This CDR3 has 12 amino acids. V was clipped by 9 bases and J by 6 bases; unmatched bases: 6.

This clonotype was picked up many times. The CDR3 sequence is CASSLGNGYTF. The CDR3 DNA follows: TGTGCCAGCAGCTTAGGGAATGGCTACACCTTC. V and J are TRBV7-2 and TRBJ1-2; no clear D. This CDR3 has 11 residues. V lost 1 base and J 6 bases, leaving 3 bases between the germline ends. Germline V gene data show CDR1 as SGHTA and CDR2 as FQGNSA.

This clonotype has a count of ten or more. The chain is built from TRBV28 and TRBJ1-3; 8 bases map to TRBD1. With V trimmed by 8 bases and J by 5 bases, 5 bases remained unmatched. The length of the CDR3 is 13 residues. CDR1 and CDR2 (germline): MDHEN, SYDVKM. The CDR3 spells CASPWTGRNTIYF. The CDR3 DNA follows: TGTGCCAGCCCTTGGACAGGGAGAAACACCATATATTTT.

This clonotype was seen at least ten times. This rearrangement joins TRBV20-1 to TRBJ1-2, with D uncertain. Germline CDR1 and CDR2: DFQATT and SNEGSKA (reference sequence). The V and J ends lost 0 bases and 7 bases respectively, with 12 bases between them. The CDR3 contains 13 residues. This CDR3 is CSARELLAVGYTF. The DNA of the CDR3 is TGCAGTGCTAGAGAATTGTTAGCCGTTGGCTACACCTTC.

This clonotype showed up many times. The chain links TRBV12-3 or TRBV12-4 to TRBJ2-1, with a possible D match to TRBD1 (7 bases). Trimming took 4 bases from V and 0 from J, leaving 13 bases between them. The CDR3 is 16 amino acids. CDR3 in amino acids: CASSSYQGGSYNEQFF. The DNA for the CDR3 is TGTGCCAGCAGTTCCTACCAGGGGGGCTCCTACAATGAGCAGTTCTTC.

This rearrangement joins TRBV6-1 to TRBJ2-2, with D tentatively TRBD1 (8 bases). The ends were cut back, 6 bases at V and 4 bases at J, with 15 bases in the middle. This CDR3 is built from 15 residues. Germline V lookup: CDR1 MNHNS, CDR2 SASEGT. The CDR3 nucleotides are TGTGCCAGCAGATCCTACAGGGGGGGCACCGGGGAGCTGTTTTTT. It encodes CASRSYRGGTGELFF.

This clonotype has ten or more counts. The V and J genes are TRBV4-2 and TRBJ1-1; 7 bases are shared with TRBD1. V lost 4 bases, J lost 5 bases, and 1 base stayed unmatched. The CDR3 consists of 12 residues. The germline gives CDR1 LGHNA, CDR2 YNFKEQ. The CDR3 DNA reads as TGTGCCAGCAGCCGCAGGGGGACTGAAGCTTTCTTT. Its translation: CASSRRGTEAFF.

This clonotype showed up many times. This sequence joins TRBV20-1 and TRBJ2-7; D is unresolved. The CDR3 is made up of 14 amino acids. Germline V CDR1 and CDR2: DFQATT, SNEGSKA (reference sequence). The V end was cut by 0 bases, the J end by 2 bases, with 11 bases between. CDR3 amino acids: CSARDRQRTYEQYF. The DNA of the CDR3 is TGCAGTGCTAGAGATCGCCAGAGGACCTACGAGCAGTACTTC.

This clonotype was detected many times. The chain links TRBV5-1 to TRBJ2-3, with TRBD2 identical over 8 bases. CDR3 length: 15 amino acids. V trimming: 1 base; J trimming: 4 bases; junction bases outside the gene matches: 5. Germline CDR1 reads SGHRS; CDR2 reads YFSETQ. CDR3 protein: CASSLPGTRSDTQYF. The CDR3 nucleotides are TGCGCCAGCAGCTTGCCCGGGACTAGGTCAGATACGCAGTATTTT.

This clonotype came up many times. V and J are TRBV20-1 and TRBJ1-5; D is possibly TRBD1 (5 bases). CDR3 size: 14 residues. The V and J ends lost 3 bases and 7 bases respectively, with 16 bases between them. The germline V gene has CDR1 DFQATT and CDR2 SNEGSKA (reference sequence). The CDR3 sequence: CSASIGREDQPQHF. The CDR3, as DNA: TGCAGTGCTAGCATAGGCAGGGAGGACCAGCCCCAGCATTTT.

This clonotype was seen ten or more times. This chain links TRBV12-3 or TRBV12-4 with TRBJ1-4; 7 bases map to TRBD1. The length of the CDR3 is 13 residues. V trimming: 5 bases; J trimming: 7 bases; junction bases outside the gene matches: 4. DNA of the CDR3: TGTGCCAGCAGTCCGAGGGACAGTGAAAAACTGTTTTTT. Translating it yields CASSPRDSEKLFF.

In its sample, this clonotype was seen a few times. The gene calls are TRBV5-1 and TRBJ2-7; D might be TRBD1 or TRBD2, each matching 5 bases. The V end was cut by 0 bases, the J end by 1 base, with 11 bases between. CDR3 length equals 15 residues. CDR1 SGHRS and CDR2 YFSETQ come from the germline V gene. The CDR3 here is CASSLEGWRSYEQYF. The CDR3 DNA sequence: TGCGCCAGCAGCTTGGAGGGGTGGAGGTCCTACGAGCAGTACTTC. The full variable domain, completed using reference TRBV5-1 and TRBJ2-7, is KAGVTQTPRYLIKTRGQQVTLSCSPISGHRSVSWYQQTPGQGLQFLFEYFSETQRNKGNFPGRFSGRQFSNSRSEMNVSTLELGDSALYLCASSLEGWRSYEQYFGPGTRLTVT.

The chain carries TRBV7-6 and TRBJ2-7; perhaps TRBD1 as D (5 bases). The germline V gene encodes CDR1 SGHVS and CDR2 FNYEAQ. This CDR3 is built from 15 residues. Trimming removed 1 base at V and 7 bases at J, with 17 bases between. The CDR3 coding sequence is TGTGCCAGCAGCTTAGGGTTTCCAGGGCAAGGGGAGCAGTACTTC. Translated: CASSLGFPGQGEQYF.

This clonotype was counted a few times. The rearrangement joins TRBV2 to TRBJ2-5; 10 positions match TRBD2. The CDR3 sequence is 18 residues long. V lost 6 bases to trimming and J lost 0 bases; unmatched junction nucleotides: 13. The germline V gene has CDR1 SNHLY and CDR2 FYNNEI. In DNA, the CDR3 is TGTGCCAGCAGAAAGGGGCGACTAGCGGGTCCAAACCAAGAGACCCAGTACTTC. Translating it yields CASRKGRLAGPNQETQYF. The full variable domain, in which reference TRBV2 and TRBJ2-5 provide the parts outside the CDR3, is EPEVTQTPSHQVTQMGQEVILRCVPISNHLYFYWYRQILGQKVEFLVSFYNNEISEKSEIFDDQFSVERPDGSNFTLKIRSTKLEDSAMYFCASRKGRLAGPNQETQYFGPGTRLLVL.

This clonotype was seen repeatedly, ten times or more. The chain links TRBV15 to TRBJ2-1; 12 bases are a match to TRBD2. V shed 1 base, J shed 7 bases, and the junction held 2 bases outside the gene matches. Germline values: CDR1 LNHNV, CDR2 YYDKDF (reference sequence). This CDR3 contains 15 residues. The CDR3 sequence is CATSRASGGANEQFF. In DNA form, the CDR3 reads TGTGCCACCAGCAGAGCTAGCGGGGGGGCGAATGAGCAGTTCTTC. Complete variable domain (other parts from reference TRBV15 and TRBJ2-1): DAMVIQNPRYQVTQFGKPVTLSCSQTLNHNVMYWYQQKSSQAPKLLFHYYDKDFNNEADTPDNFQSRRPNTSFCFLDIRSPGLGDTAMYLCATSRASGGANEQFFGPGTRLTVL.

This clonotype appeared many times. The V and J genes are TRBV12-3 or TRBV12-4 and TRBJ2-1; 9 bases are a match to TRBD2. V lost 3 bases to trimming and J lost 3 bases; unmatched junction nucleotides: 6. The CDR3 sequence is 16 residues long. The CDR3 is CASSLNSGSIYNEQFF. Here the CDR3 DNA reads TGTGCCAGCAGTTTGAATAGCGGGAGCATCTACAATGAGCAGTTCTTC.

This clonotype was recorded at least ten times. This chain connects TRBV7-2 to TRBJ1-5, with D unclear. This CDR3 is 14 amino acids long. V was pared by 1 base and J by 7 bases, with 11 bases between. The V gene's germline CDR1 is SGHTA and CDR2 FQGNSA. For the CDR3, the DNA is TGTGCCAGCAGCTTAGACGCCGCTGACCAGCCCCAGCATTTT. Translated: CASSLDAADQPQHF.

This clonotype appeared many times. CDR3 in amino acids: CASSLRDPIYNEQFF. The CDR3 DNA reads as TGTGCCAGCAGCTTAAGGGACCCGATCTACAATGAGCAGTTCTTC. V is TRBV7-2 and J is TRBJ2-1, with D perhaps matching TRBD1 or TRBD2 (5 bases each). Trimming cost V 2 bases and J 3 bases, with 11 bases left between them. Germline-derived CDR1 and CDR2 are SGHTA and FQGNSA. This CDR3 has 15 amino acids.

This clonotype was observed many times. This chain links TRBV20-1 with TRBJ1-2; TRBD1 aligns across 11 bases. Germline trimming cut 0 bases from V and 6 bases from J; bases unmatched to any gene: 12. CDR1 is DFQATT and CDR2 is SNEGSKA in the germline V gene (reference sequence). The CDR3 contains 17 residues. In DNA form, the CDR3 reads TGCAGTGCTAGAGATAGGACAGGGGGCCTCGCTATTGATGGCTACACCTTC. Translation gives CSARDRTGGLAIDGYTF.

This clonotype occurred many times. The V and J genes are TRBV7-8 and TRBJ1-5; no clear D gene. V gave up 4 bases and J gave up 2 bases, with 9 bases separating them. Germline V gene data show CDR1 as SGHVS and CDR2 as FQNEAQ. The CDR3 is 14 amino acids. In DNA, the CDR3 is TGTGCCAGCAGCTCCGACCCGGGCAATCAGCCCCAGCATTTT. The encoded protein is CASSSDPGNQPQHF.

In its sample, this clonotype was seen many times. The genes are TRBV6-5 and TRBJ1-2; weak D call: TRBD1 (6 bases). Germline V lookup: CDR1 MNHEY, CDR2 SVGAGI. CDR3 length equals 13 residues. The V end lost 0 bases, the J end lost 4 bases, and 6 bases lay between the germline ends. The CDR3 DNA reads as TGTGCCAGCAGTTACTCAGGGGGCTATGGCTACACCTTC. Encoded protein: CASSYSGGYGYTF.

This clonotype was observed a handful of times. The chain has TRBV2 and TRBJ2-3; 9 bases agree with TRBD2. The CDR3 runs 16 residues. With V trimmed by 3 bases and J by 4 bases, 8 bases remained unmatched. CDR1 and CDR2 (germline): SNHLY, FYNNEI. For the CDR3, the DNA is TGTGCCAGCAGTGAGAGGCTAGCGGGAAGGGCAGATACGCAGTATTTT. Its protein is CASSERLAGRADTQYF. Variable domain in full (rest from reference TRBV2 and TRBJ2-3): EPEVTQTPSHQVTQMGQEVILRCVPISNHLYFYWYRQILGQKVEFLVSFYNNEISEKSEIFDDQFSVERPDGSNFTLKIRSTKLEDSAMYFCASSERLAGRADTQYFGPGTRLTVL.

This clonotype was picked up many times. CDR3 loop: CSAPSPLAVSYNEQFF. In nucleotides, the CDR3 is TGCAGTGCGCCATCCCCCTTAGCGGTGTCCTACAATGAGCAGTTCTTC. The J gene is TRBJ2-1, the V gene TRBV20-1, with a possible D match to TRBD2 (6 bases). The V gene's germline CDR1 is DFQATT and CDR2 SNEGSKA (reference sequence). The CDR3 is 16 residues long. Trimming left V 6 bases short and J 1 base short, with 19 bases between.

This clonotype was seen many times. The chain joins TRBV6-5 to TRBJ1-3, with unresolved D. CDR3 length: 13 residues. Per the germline V gene, CDR1 is MNHEY and CDR2 is SVGAGI. V lost 5 bases to trimming and J lost 0 bases, with 5 bases between them. The CDR3 bases are TGTGCCAGCAGTCCGAACTCTGGAAACACCATATATTTT. It encodes CASSPNSGNTIYF.

The rearrangement links TRBV5-8 to TRBJ1-2; 7 positions match TRBD1. Germline lookup yields CDR1 SGHTS and CDR2 YDEGEE. The CDR3 covers 13 residues. V was clipped by 4 bases and J by 6 bases; unmatched bases: 6. CDR3 nucleotides: TGTGCCAGCAGCACCCGGGACAGAGATGGCTACACCTTC. Translating it yields CASSTRDRDGYTF.

This clonotype was detected only a few times. V usage is TRBV12-3 or TRBV12-4 and J usage is TRBJ2-3; 8 bases match TRBD2. V was pared by 8 bases and J by 0 bases, with 10 bases of the junction left unmatched. The CDR3 sequence is 16 residues long. The CDR3 sequence: CASGITSGLSTDTQYF. The CDR3 DNA reads as TGTGCCAGCGGGATTACTAGCGGTCTGAGCACAGATACGCAGTATTTT.

This clonotype was picked up many times. The chain combines TRBV28 with TRBJ2-7; 9 nucleotides agree with TRBD1. Per the germline V gene, CDR1 is MDHEN and CDR2 is SYDVKM. The CDR3 extends over 13 amino acids. The junction had 4 bases not matched to a gene; V was cut back by 5 bases and J by 5 bases. CDR3 DNA: TGTGCCAGCAGTCGACAGGGGGTCGACGAGCAGTACTTC. Amino acid sequence: CASSRQGVDEQYF.

The chain has TRBV6-1 and TRBJ2-5; 10 nucleotides align to TRBD1. After removal of 4 bases from V and 6 bases from J, the junction contained 11 bases not matched to a gene. The CDR3 has 16 residues. CDR1 and CDR2 from the germline V gene are MNHNS and SASEGT. Written as DNA, the CDR3 is TGTGCCAGCAGTGCGGGGGGGACAGGGGTTATAAAGACCCAGTACTTC. Translating gives CASSAGGTGVIKTQYF.

The table lists this clonotype with many counts. CDR3 residues: CASSTGGGIQYF. CDR3 DNA: TGTGCCAGCAGTACAGGGGGCGGCATTCAGTACTTC. The chain recombines TRBV28 with TRBJ2-4; 9 bases fit TRBD1. This CDR3 contains 12 residues. CDR1 and CDR2 (germline): MDHEN, SYDVKM. V shed 5 bases, J shed 9 bases, and the junction held 2 bases outside the gene matches.

The J gene is TRBJ2-5, the V gene TRBV6-2 or TRBV6-3; unclear D gene. CDR1 MNHEY and CDR2 SVGEGT come from the germline V gene. This CDR3 contains 14 residues. Trimming removed 2 bases at V and 0 bases at J, with 7 bases between. Here the CDR3 reads CASSYSPYQETQYF. The CDR3 region has the DNA TGTGCCAGCAGTTACAGTCCCTACCAAGAGACCCAGTACTTC.